The 24 T cell receptor beta chains in this list originate from one sample, sequenced in a study of cytomegalovirus exposure and HLA in healthy donors. In the PCR, 60 Vbeta and 13 Jbeta primers were used. Using immunoSEQ multiplex PCR, the repertoire was profiled, and TCRdb retains in-frame clones only, with some absent. The profile covers about 220,000 clones, with around four fifths appearing a single time and roughly 0.7% taken by the ten largest. Specimen: PBMCs. The receptors originated from a boy between 2 and 10 years old in good health and CMV-seronegative.

The chain links TRBV15 to TRBJ2-5; D not certain. Germline V gene lookup returns CDR1 LNHNV and CDR2 YYDKDF (reference sequence). V lost 4 bases and J 0 bases, leaving 9 bases between the germline ends. This CDR3 spans 14 amino acids. CDR3 DNA: TGTGCCACCAGCAAAGGAGCCGACCAAGAGACCCAGTACTTC. Encoded protein: CATSKGADQETQYF.

The CDR3, as DNA: TGTGCCAGCAGTTTCAGGACAAGCACAGATACGCAGTATTTT. Translated, it gives CASSFRTSTDTQYF. The rearrangement uses TRBV27 and TRBJ2-3; possible D gene TRBD1, 5 bases. The CDR3 totals 14 residues. CDR1 is MNHEY and CDR2 is SMNVEV in the germline V gene (reference sequence). V lost 3 bases, J lost 0 bases, and 7 bases lay in between.

J is TRBJ2-7 and V is TRBV27; 11 bases map to TRBD1. Germline V gives CDR1 MNHEY, CDR2 SMNVEV (reference sequence). The trim removed 5 bases at V and 1 base at J, leaving 4 bases unmatched. This CDR3 is 15 amino acids long. The CDR3 protein is CASSTGTGGSYEQYF. The CDR3 DNA sequence: TGTGCCAGCAGTACCGGGACAGGGGGATCCTACGAGCAGTACTTC.

CDR3 bases: TGCAGCGTTGTGGGGACTACGGCATACAATGAGCAGTTCTTC. This translates into CSVVGTTAYNEQFF. The genes are TRBV29-1 and TRBJ2-1; the match to TRBD2 covers 7 bases. V lost 4 bases to trimming and J lost 4 bases; unmatched junction nucleotides: 7. The germline V gene has CDR1 SQVTM and CDR2 ANQGSEA. The CDR3 extends over 14 amino acids.

The V call is TRBV7-6, the J call TRBJ2-1, with 15 positions matching TRBD2. Losses at the gene ends were 5 bases for V and 7 bases for J; bases not matched to a gene: 3. This CDR3 has 15 amino acids. Per the germline V gene, CDR1 is SGHVS and CDR2 is FNYEAQ. In DNA form, the CDR3 reads TGTGCCAGCAGCCCTGGGACTAGCGGGGGGAATGAGCAGTTCTTC. Translation: CASSPGTSGGNEQFF.

The genes are TRBV5-6 and TRBJ1-5; possibly TRBD1 for D (6 bases). The CDR3 length is 15 residues. In germline, CDR1 is SGHDT, CDR2 YYEEEE. The V and J ends lost 0 bases and 3 bases respectively, with 10 bases between them. CDR3 nucleotide sequence: TGTGCCAGCAGCTTGGGCAGGGGCTTCAATCAGCCCCAGCATTTT. Translated: CASSLGRGFNQPQHF.

This chain uses TRBV7-8 with TRBJ2-3; D uncertain. Trimming left V 2 bases short and J 6 bases short, with 12 bases between. This CDR3 region has 14 residues. Germline lookup yields CDR1 SGHVS and CDR2 FQNEAQ. For the CDR3, the DNA is TGTGCCAGCAGCTTAATCCAAGGAGCGGATACGCAGTATTTT. Protein: CASSLIQGADTQYF.

The chain combines TRBV30 with TRBJ2-3, with 9 positions matching TRBD1. The CDR3 totals 14 residues. Per the germline V gene, CDR1 is GTSNPN and CDR2 is SVGIG (reference sequence). The V and J ends lost 3 bases and 3 bases, in that order; junction bases with no gene match: 4. The CDR3 coding sequence is TGTGCCTGGAGCCCGGGACAGGGTACAGATACGCAGTATTTT. Translating gives CAWSPGQGTDTQYF. Variable domain in full (rest from reference TRBV30 and TRBJ2-3): SQTIHQWPATLVQPVGSPLSLECTVEGTSNPNLYWYRQAAGRGLQLLFYSVGIGQISSEVPQNLSASRPQDRQFILSSKKLLLSDSGFYLCAWSPGQGTDTQYFGPGTRLTVL.

The V call is TRBV6-5, the J call TRBJ2-6; D perhaps matches TRBD1 (6 bases). This CDR3 is built from 15 residues. The germline V gene encodes CDR1 MNHEY and CDR2 SVGAGI. Trimming shortened V by 7 bases and J by 0 bases, and 10 bases separated the two germline ends. The DNA for the CDR3 is TGTGCCAGCACCAGGGGTTCCTCTGGGGCCAACGTCCTGACTTTC. Its protein is CASTRGSSGANVLTF.

As concerns this clone: This sample includes further DNA sequences coding for the same CDR3. The rearrangement links TRBV9 to TRBJ2-3; weak D call: TRBD2 (6 bases). Per the germline V gene, CDR1 is SGDLS and CDR2 is YYNGEE. The CDR3 spans 15 residues. Trimming shortened V by 2 bases and J by 1 base, and 11 bases separated the two germline ends. CDR3 DNA sequence: TGTGCCAGCAGCGTGGGTGGCGGGGGCACAGATACGCAGTATTTT. It yields the protein CASSVGGGGTDTQYF.

The chain uses TRBV21-1 and TRBJ1-5. TRBV21-1 is a pseudogene locus. The CDR3 is 17 residues long. CDR3 loop: CASSKLHPGGDNQPQHF. As DNA, the CDR3 is TGTGCCAGCAGCAAATTGCATCCTGGGGGGGACAATCAGCCCCAGCATTTT.

V gene TRBV4-2 combines with J gene TRBJ2-5; TRBD2 aligns across 11 bases. The DNA end is more similar to TRBJ2-7, so the J call may be wrong. CDR1 and CDR2 (germline): LGHNA, YNFKEQ. There are 14 residues in the CDR3. The CDR3 loop is CASSQPLAGDEQYF. The DNA of the CDR3 is TGTGCCAGCAGCCAACCACTAGCGGGGGACGAGCAGTACTTC.

The chain is built from TRBV7-7 and TRBJ1-5; TRBD1 agrees at 7 bases. The germline V gene encodes CDR1 SSHAT and CDR2 FNYEAQ (reference sequence). The CDR3 runs 18 residues. The CDR3 bases are TGTGCTGGACCCCAAGACAGGGAATTTTATAGGAGCAATCAGCCCCAGCATTTT. Translating gives CAGPQDREFYRSNQPQHF.

The V call is TRBV6-5, the J call TRBJ2-1, with D perhaps TRBD1 (6 bases). Trimming cost V 6 bases and J 9 bases, with 15 bases left between them. The CDR3 is 13 amino acids. Germline lookup yields CDR1 MNHEY and CDR2 SVGAGI. The CDR3 DNA reads as TGTGCCAGCAGCGGCAGGGGTTTAGGTGAGCAGTTCTTC. It encodes CASSGRGLGEQFF.

V gene TRBV11-2 combines with J gene TRBJ2-2, with D uncertain. Trimming left V 0 bases short and J 4 bases short, with 6 bases between. The CDR3 extends over 14 amino acids. Germline CDR1 reads SGHAT; CDR2 reads FQNNGV. The CDR3 DNA sequence: TGTGCCAGCAGCTTAGATATGTTCACCGGGGAGCTGTTTTTT. It specifies CASSLDMFTGELFF.

The chain has TRBV4-2 and TRBJ2-5; 9 nucleotides align to TRBD1. The DNA matches TRBJ2-7 better at its end, which makes the J call doubtful. The germline CDR1 and CDR2 sequences are LGHNA and YNFKEQ. The CDR3 runs 14 residues. In nucleotides, the CDR3 is TGTGCCAGCAGCCGAGGGACAGGGAGCTACGAGCAGTACTTC. It codes for CASSRGTGSYEQYF.

The rearrangement uses TRBV7-2 and TRBJ1-1, with a possible D match to TRBD1 (5 bases). The V end was cut by 1 base, the J end by 2 bases, with 11 bases between. The CDR3 has 15 amino acids. Germline CDR1 reads SGHTA; CDR2 reads FQGNSA. The DNA of the CDR3 is TGTGCCAGCAGCTTAGTGGGGGGAGGTAACACTGAAGCTTTCTTT. It is translated as CASSLVGGGNTEAFF.

V usage is TRBV15 and J usage is TRBJ1-2, with D unresolved. This CDR3 spans 13 amino acids. Germline values: CDR1 LNHNV, CDR2 YYDKDF (reference sequence). The V end was cut by 1 base, the J end by 9 bases, with 12 bases between. The CDR3 protein is CATSRGSGLSYTF. CDR3 in DNA: TGTGCCACCAGCAGAGGGTCGGGATTAAGCTACACCTTC.

The chain uses TRBV11-3 and TRBJ2-5; 7 nucleotides line up with TRBD1. CDR1 SGHNT and CDR2 YENEEA come from the germline V gene. There are 13 residues in the CDR3. V dropped 4 bases and J dropped 4; count of bases not matched to a gene: 3. This CDR3 reads CASSWDRLETQYF. Written as DNA, the CDR3 is TGTGCCAGCAGCTGGGACAGACTAGAGACCCAGTACTTC.

The CDR3 loop reads CASSGGLAGAIYEQYF. The DNA of the CDR3 is TGTGCCAGCAGTGGGGGTTTGGCGGGGGCCATCTACGAGCAGTACTTC. The genes are TRBV25-1 and TRBJ2-7, with D possibly TRBD2 on 7 matching bases. This CDR3 spans 16 amino acids. V was clipped by 4 bases and J by 3 bases, with 19 bases between them. Germline V gene data show CDR1 as MGHDK and CDR2 as SYGVNS.

The chain recombines TRBV6-5 with TRBJ1-2, with TRBD1 identical over 7 bases. The CDR3 runs to 13 residues. Germline-derived CDR1 and CDR2 are MNHEY and SVGAGI. Germline trimming cut 10 bases from V and 7 bases from J; bases unmatched to any gene: 12. In DNA form, the CDR3 reads TGTGCCAATGGACAGGTTCTGGAGTCTGGCTACACCTTC. It is translated as CANGQVLESGYTF.

The chain is built from TRBV5-4 and TRBJ1-2; 7 bases line up with TRBD1. CDR3 length equals 14 residues. Germline CDR1 is SGHNT and CDR2 is YYREEE (reference sequence). V dropped 2 bases and J dropped 4; count of bases not matched to a gene: 5. CDR3 residues: CASSFRDSGYGYTF. For the CDR3, the DNA is TGTGCCAGCAGCTTTCGGGACAGCGGCTATGGCTACACCTTC.

The chain carries TRBV6-1 and TRBJ1-2; weak D call: TRBD1 (6 bases). This CDR3 spans 15 amino acids. V lost 1 base to trimming and J lost 4 bases, with 13 bases between them. Germline V gives CDR1 MNHNS, CDR2 SASEGT. For the CDR3, the DNA is TGTGCCAGCAGTGAAGATCGGGGGGCATCCTATGGCTACACCTTC. It yields the protein CASSEDRGASYGYTF.

This rearrangement joins TRBV30 to TRBJ2-3; TRBD1 matches 9 bases. Germline V gives CDR1 GTSNPN, CDR2 SVGIG (reference sequence). The CDR3 has 16 amino acids. Trimming at V came to 6 bases and at J to 5 bases, leaving 15 bases not matched to a gene. The CDR3 spells CACSSGQGYSRDTQYF. CDR3 DNA sequence: TGTGCCTGTAGCTCGGGACAGGGTTATTCCAGAGATACGCAGTATTTT.